The 32 T cell receptor beta chains presented below share a single source sample, sequenced in a study of blood T cell repertoires in COVID-19 (dated by TCRdb to 2019 to 2021). Libraries were built with the immunoSEQ multiplex PCR assay. The clones in this table, taken by TCRdb from immuneACCESS, are in-frame only. Not every clone is retained; where verified, under half of the shortfall comes from an unresolved V gene, and the cause of the rest is unknown. The sample table holds about 360,000 clones, of which around four fifths were seen once. The ten largest clones take up approximately 3% of the sample. Sequenced sample: peripheral blood. The receptors were sampled from a man aged 25 to 40 with active or convalescent COVID-19.

The chain recombines TRBV29-1 with TRBJ1-2, with 12 bases matching TRBD1. CDR1 is SQVTM, CDR2 ANQGSEA, per germline. The V gene end was trimmed by 6 bases and the J gene end by 4 bases; junction bases not matched to a gene: 6. The CDR3 length is 14 residues. The CDR3 sequence: CSVGTGGAVYGYTF. The CDR3 nucleotides are TGCAGCGTGGGGACAGGGGGCGCGGTCTATGGCTACACCTTC.

The count of this clone is one. The V and J genes are TRBV7-9 and TRBJ2-3; possibly TRBD2 for D (5 bases). Germline CDR1 SEHNR, CDR2 FQNEAQ (reference sequence). V shed 2 bases and J shed 1 base, with 7 bases lying between them. This CDR3 region has 14 residues. The CDR3 spells CASSLRGRTDTQYF. CDR3 DNA: TGTGCCAGCAGCTTAAGAGGGCGCACAGATACGCAGTATTTT.

This clone appeared a few times. The chain carries TRBV2 and TRBJ1-3; 7 bases line up with TRBD1. V was pared by 4 bases and J by 4 bases, with 7 bases of the junction left unmatched. CDR3 length equals 15 residues. Germline V CDR1 and CDR2: SNHLY, FYNNEI. The CDR3 nucleotides read TGTGCCAGCAGTGGGGAGACAGGGTTCGGAAACACCATATATTTT. It yields the protein CASSGETGFGNTIYF. Combining the CDR3 with reference TRBV2 and TRBJ1-3 gives the whole variable domain EPEVTQTPSHQVTQMGQEVILRCVPISNHLYFYWYRQILGQKVEFLVSFYNNEISEKSEIFDDQFSVERPDGSNFTLKIRSTKLEDSAMYFCASSGETGFGNTIYFGEGSWLTVV.

The V gene is TRBV27, the J gene TRBJ1-4; possibly TRBD1 for D (6 bases). Trimming stripped 5 bases from V and 8 bases from J, with 18 bases between. This CDR3 has 15 amino acids. The germline CDR1 and CDR2 sequences are MNHEY and SMNVEV (reference sequence). For the CDR3, the DNA is TGTGCCAGCAGTCCCCTGGGACAAGAGGGGGAAAAACTGTTTTTT. Residues: CASSPLGQEGEKLFF.

The chain joins TRBV5-4 to TRBJ2-7, with D maybe TRBD2 (5 bases). The V and J ends lost 4 bases and 2 bases respectively, with 10 bases between them. The germline CDR1 and CDR2 sequences are SGHNT and YYREEE (reference sequence). There are 13 residues in the CDR3. CDR3 sequence: CASSAPRAYEQYF. In DNA, the CDR3 is TGTGCCAGCAGCGCACCGAGGGCCTACGAGCAGTACTTC.

The rearrangement joins TRBV5-1 to TRBJ2-7, with 8 bases fitting TRBD2. The V and J ends lost 1 base and 0 bases, in that order; junction bases with no gene match: 3. The germline gives CDR1 SGHRS, CDR2 YFSETQ. CDR3 length: 15 residues. The CDR3 sequence: CASSLFTSGSYEQYF. The CDR3 DNA reads as TGCGCCAGCAGCTTGTTTACTAGCGGCTCCTACGAGCAGTACTTC.

The chain links TRBV4-3 to TRBJ2-2, with 7 positions matching TRBD1. From germline, CDR1 is LGHNA and CDR2 YSLEER. The ends lost 1 base at V and 3 bases at J; junction bases unmatched: 8. This CDR3 contains 17 residues. CDR3: CASSQAPGGWDTGELFF. The CDR3 nucleotides read TGCGCCAGCAGCCAAGCGCCAGGGGGTTGGGACACCGGGGAGCTGTTTTTT.

This chain links TRBV10-3 with TRBJ2-5, with TRBD2 matching over 11 bases. The V gene's germline CDR1 is ENHRY and CDR2 SYGVKD. The CDR3 runs to 18 residues. Unmatched junction bases numbered 6, after V lost 0 bases and J lost 0 bases. Here the CDR3 DNA reads TGTGCCATCAGTGAGTCGGCTAGCGGGGGGCCACACCAAGAGACCCAGTACTTC. Its protein product is CAISESASGGPHQETQYF.

This clone was counted a single time. V usage is TRBV7-2 and J usage is TRBJ2-7; D perhaps matches TRBD1 (5 bases). Trimming left V 5 bases short and J 6 bases short, with 11 bases between. The CDR3 has 12 amino acids. Germline V gene sequence: CDR1 SGHTA, CDR2 FQGNSA. The CDR3 region is CASSALGAEQYF. CDR3 DNA sequence: TGTGCCAGCAGCGCCCTTGGGGCCGAGCAGTACTTC. The variable domain in full, completed from reference TRBV7-2 and TRBJ2-7, reads GAGVSQSPSNKVTEKGKDVELRCDPISGHTALYWYRQSLGQGLEFLIYFQGNSAPDKSGLPSDRFSAERTGGSVSTLTIQRTQQEDSAVYLCASSALGAEQYFGPGTRLTVT.

J is TRBJ1-6 and V is TRBV28; the D gene is possibly TRBD1 (5 bases). V was pared by 3 bases and J by 9 bases, with 12 bases between. Germline values: CDR1 MDHEN, CDR2 SYDVKM. The CDR3 covers 14 residues. Here the CDR3 reads CASSLADGGSPLHF. Written as DNA, the CDR3 is TGTGCCAGCAGTTTGGCTGACGGGGGTTCACCCCTCCACTTT.

The rearrangement uses TRBV19 and TRBJ1-1; D is unresolved. Germline V lookup: CDR1 LNHDA, CDR2 SQIVND (reference sequence). The CDR3 length is 12 residues. The V and J ends lost 6 bases and 3 bases respectively, with 8 bases between them. CDR3 DNA: TGTGCCAGTAGCGCCCGGGACACTGAAGCTTTCTTT. Amino acid sequence: CASSARDTEAFF.

J is TRBJ1-4 and V is TRBV4-1; possibly TRBD1 for D (5 bases). The V gene lost 2 bases and the J gene lost 3 bases, with 13 bases spanning the gap. Looked up from germline, CDR1 is MGHRA and CDR2 is YSYEKL. The CDR3 is 16 amino acids. The CDR3, as DNA: TGCGCCAGCAGCCAACCTCGGCGGGGGTCTAATGAAAAACTGTTTTTT. It is translated as CASSQPRRGSNEKLFF.

The chain couples TRBV27 to TRBJ2-6; the match to TRBD1 covers 9 bases. Losses at the gene ends were 5 bases for V and 0 bases for J; bases not matched to a gene: 8. CDR3 length equals 18 residues. Germline V gene sequence: CDR1 MNHEY, CDR2 SMNVEV (reference sequence). The CDR3 coding sequence is TGTGCCAGCAGTGAACAGGGGGCCTTTTTCTCTGGGGCCAACGTCCTGACTTTC. Translated: CASSEQGAFFSGANVLTF.

V is TRBV3-1 (or the pseudogene TRBV3-2) and J is TRBJ1-5; D gene ambiguous. The CDR3 length is 14 residues. The germline gives CDR1 LGHDT, CDR2 YNNKEL (reference sequence). The V end was cut by 1 base, the J end by 4 bases, with 8 bases between. CDR3 sequence: CASSQGDFNQPQHF. The CDR3 region has the DNA TGTGCCAGCAGCCAAGGCGACTTTAATCAGCCCCAGCATTTT.

The chain recombines TRBV15 with TRBJ1-3; D may be TRBD1 (6 bases). V was trimmed by 0 bases and J by 2 bases, leaving 8 bases between them. Germline V lookup: CDR1 LNHNV, CDR2 YYDKDF (reference sequence). The CDR3 contains 15 residues. CDR3 in amino acids: CATSRDQGPGNTIYF. CDR3 in DNA: TGTGCCACCAGCAGAGACCAGGGGCCTGGAAACACCATATATTTT.

The chain recombines TRBV4-1 with TRBJ2-7; the match to TRBD2 covers 11 bases. The CDR3 loop spans 18 amino acids. The trim removed 1 base at V and 0 bases at J, leaving 8 bases unmatched. The V gene's germline CDR1 is MGHRA and CDR2 YSYEKL. In DNA, the CDR3 is TGCGCCAGCAGCCAAGCGACTAGCGGGGCCACTATCTCCTACGAGCAGTACTTC. Its protein is CASSQATSGATISYEQYF.

The J gene is TRBJ2-5, the V gene TRBV24-1; tentative D call: TRBD1 (6 bases). The CDR3 sequence is 16 residues long. The V gene's germline CDR1 is KGHDR and CDR2 SFDVKD. Trimming took off 9 bases at V and 0 bases at J, with 19 bases between the two ends. The DNA for the CDR3 is TGTGCCACCCCTCTCCACAGGGTTCCGTACCAAGAGACCCAGTACTTC. Translated, it gives CATPLHRVPYQETQYF.

This rearrangement joins TRBV15 to TRBJ1-2, with D possibly matching TRBD1 (5 bases). The CDR3 runs 19 residues. The germline V gene has CDR1 LNHNV and CDR2 YYDKDF (reference sequence). Trimming removed 1 base from V and 3 bases from J, with 24 bases in between. The DNA of the CDR3 is TGTGCCACCAGCAGAGGGGTCCCACAGGTGGGGCTTTCTGACTATGGCTACACCTTC. Its protein is CATSRGVPQVGLSDYGYTF.

The chain combines TRBV9 with TRBJ2-5; weak D call: TRBD1 (5 bases). Germline values: CDR1 SGDLS, CDR2 YYNGEE. The germline V and J ends were trimmed by 0 bases and 3 bases, with 12 bases remaining between them. The CDR3 is made up of 15 amino acids. The CDR3 here is CASSVGFGREETQYF. The CDR3 DNA sequence: TGTGCCAGCAGCGTAGGATTCGGCAGGGAAGAGACCCAGTACTTC.

The chain links TRBV16 to TRBJ2-1, with D maybe TRBD2 (6 bases). Trimming shortened V by 8 bases and J by 6 bases, and 17 bases separated the two germline ends. Germline loops: CDR1 KGHSY, CDR2 FQNENV. The CDR3 extends over 14 amino acids. CDR3 DNA sequence: TGTGCCAGCGCCAGGCGGGGAGGAGGCAATGAGCAGTTCTTC. It translates to CASARRGGGNEQFF.

The rearrangement links TRBV5-1 to TRBJ2-2; weak D call: TRBD2 (6 bases). V was pared by 4 bases and J by 5 bases, with 15 bases between. The CDR3 is made up of 15 amino acids. Germline CDR1 reads SGHRS; CDR2 reads YFSETQ. The CDR3 loop is CASSLATVGTGELFF. DNA for the CDR3: TGCGCCAGCAGCCTAGCGACAGTTGGGACCGGGGAGCTGTTTTTT. The full variable domain, with the rest looked up from reference TRBV5-1 and TRBJ2-2, is KAGVTQTPRYLIKTRGQQVTLSCSPISGHRSVSWYQQTPGQGLQFLFEYFSETQRNKGNFPGRFSGRQFSNSRSEMNVSTLELGDSALYLCASSLATVGTGELFFGEGSRLTVL.

The chain combines TRBV19 with TRBJ2-7; tentative D call: TRBD2 (7 bases). Trimming shortened V by 0 bases and J by 4 bases, and 10 bases separated the two germline ends. CDR3 size: 14 residues. Looked up from germline, CDR1 is LNHDA and CDR2 is SQIVND (reference sequence). CDR3 sequence: CASSIEQGGYEQYF. The CDR3 DNA reads as TGTGCCAGTAGTATAGAACAGGGAGGGTACGAGCAGTACTTC.

The chain carries TRBV6-5 and TRBJ2-7; TRBD2 matches 8 bases. Germline V lookup: CDR1 MNHEY, CDR2 SVGAGI. The trim removed 8 bases at V and 4 bases at J, leaving 13 bases unmatched. This CDR3 region has 15 residues. This CDR3 is CASVWSGGGPYEQYF. DNA of the CDR3: TGTGCCAGCGTTTGGAGCGGCGGGGGGCCTTACGAGCAGTACTTC.

A single count supports this clone. V and J are TRBV11-2 and TRBJ1-1; possibly TRBD1 for D (5 bases). CDR3 length equals 15 residues. CDR1 is SGHAT, CDR2 FQNNGV, per germline. V was clipped by 1 base and J by 0 bases, with 9 bases between them. CDR3 in amino acids: CASSLAGALNTEAFF. CDR3 nucleotides: TGTGCCAGCAGCTTAGCTGGGGCCCTGAACACTGAAGCTTTCTTT.

A single count supports this clone. This chain uses TRBV4-1 with TRBJ2-1; no clear D gene. Germline CDR1 MGHRA, CDR2 YSYEKL. V lost 1 base and J lost 8, with 9 bases in between. The CDR3 has 13 residues. CDR3 amino acids: CASSQGGVYEQFF. The CDR3 DNA reads as TGCGCCAGCAGCCAAGGTGGAGTCTATGAGCAGTTCTTC.

The rearrangement uses TRBV9 and TRBJ2-1, with a tentative D call TRBD1 (6 bases). The CDR3 is 16 amino acids. Germline V gene sequence: CDR1 SGDLS, CDR2 YYNGEE. V was trimmed by 0 bases and J by 0 bases, leaving 10 bases between them. The CDR3, as DNA: TGTGCCAGCAGCGTAGGCGAGGACAGCTCCTACAATGAGCAGTTCTTC. Its protein product is CASSVGEDSSYNEQFF.

V is TRBV4-2 and J is TRBJ1-4; D gene uncertain. CDR3 length: 15 amino acids. Deletions cut 1 base from V and 5 bases from J, with 11 bases between. The germline gives CDR1 LGHNA, CDR2 YNFKEQ. CDR3 DNA sequence: TGTGCCAGCAGCCAAGGGCACAGCATCAATGAAAAACTGTTTTTT. Translating gives CASSQGHSINEKLFF.

V and J are TRBV12-3 or TRBV12-4 and TRBJ1-4; D gene uncertain. The CDR3 covers 13 residues. V was cut by 4 bases and J by 8 bases, with 11 bases left in between. CDR3 nucleotide sequence: TGTGCCAGCAGTTCCGGAGGAGAAGAAAAACTGTTTTTT. Translating gives CASSSGGEEKLFF.

J is TRBJ1-1 and V is TRBV5-5, with D possibly TRBD1 on 5 matching bases. The CDR3 runs to 14 residues. The V and J ends lost 3 bases and 0 bases respectively, with 9 bases between them. Germline loops: CDR1 SGHKS, CDR2 YYEKEE (reference sequence). CDR3 bases: TGTGCCAGCAGCTCCAGGGTTATGAACACTGAAGCTTTCTTT. Translating gives CASSSRVMNTEAFF.

This clone was recorded once. The chain joins TRBV27 to TRBJ1-1; D may be TRBD1 (6 bases). The V end was cut by 6 bases, the J end by 10 bases, with 15 bases between. From germline, CDR1 is MNHEY and CDR2 SMNVEV (reference sequence). CDR3 length: 12 amino acids. The CDR3 loop reads CASSSSPQGAFF. CDR3 sequence (DNA): TGTGCCAGCAGCTCCTCCCCACAGGGAGCTTTCTTT.

V and J are TRBV30 and TRBJ2-2, with 8 bases identical to TRBD2. With 5 bases clipped from V and 6 bases from J, the junction kept 11 bases outside the gene matches. From germline, CDR1 is GTSNPN and CDR2 SVGIG (reference sequence). This CDR3 has 15 amino acids. The CDR3 DNA reads TGTGCCTGGGTACGGGGGGGGCGAGACGCCGGGGAGCTGTTTTTT. Amino acids: CAWVRGGRDAGELFF.

The chain couples TRBV10-1 to TRBJ2-6; TRBD1 is a possible D gene (6 bases). CDR1 and CDR2 (germline): WNHNN, SYGVQD (reference sequence). The V end lost 4 bases, the J end lost 3 bases, and 13 bases lay between the germline ends. The CDR3 spans 16 residues. As DNA, the CDR3 is TGCGCCAGCAGTGGCGATACAGGGAGTGGGGCCAACGTCCTGACTTTC. Translated, it gives CASSGDTGSGANVLTF.